The TCR beta chain described here comes from a study of CD8 T cells in ankylosing spondylitis. Whole-study findings and limits: Some motif variants were previously reported in reactive arthritis synovial fluid and blood. Seven to nine highly homologous variants formed a TCR beta motif that appeared characteristic of ankylosing spondylitis blood. Disease-linked clones proved CD8+ and comparatively uncommon in peripheral blood.

CDR1 and CDR2 (germline): DFQATT, SNEGSKA (reference sequence). Trimming shortened V by 0 bases and J by 3 bases, and 12 bases separated the two germline ends. The CDR3 has 15 amino acids. This clonotype was counted at least ten times. The antigen remains undetermined. Each CDR3 protein gets one entry after TCRdb re-called the 5' RACE reads with MiXCR. Among more than 400,000 distinct CDR3 sequences, approximately 5.3% were seen once, and the ten largest hold roughly 3.3%. The TCR originated in a male donor with ankylosing spondylitis. Sequences were obtained from blood, either unsorted or a sorted T cell fraction (not recorded which). The V and J genes are TRBV20-1 and TRBJ2-1; D is perhaps TRBD2 (6 bases). CDR3 sequence reads: CSAREWIAVYNEQFF. The CDR3 DNA reads TGCAGTGCTAGAGAGTGGATAGCGGTCTACAATGAGCAGTTCTTC.